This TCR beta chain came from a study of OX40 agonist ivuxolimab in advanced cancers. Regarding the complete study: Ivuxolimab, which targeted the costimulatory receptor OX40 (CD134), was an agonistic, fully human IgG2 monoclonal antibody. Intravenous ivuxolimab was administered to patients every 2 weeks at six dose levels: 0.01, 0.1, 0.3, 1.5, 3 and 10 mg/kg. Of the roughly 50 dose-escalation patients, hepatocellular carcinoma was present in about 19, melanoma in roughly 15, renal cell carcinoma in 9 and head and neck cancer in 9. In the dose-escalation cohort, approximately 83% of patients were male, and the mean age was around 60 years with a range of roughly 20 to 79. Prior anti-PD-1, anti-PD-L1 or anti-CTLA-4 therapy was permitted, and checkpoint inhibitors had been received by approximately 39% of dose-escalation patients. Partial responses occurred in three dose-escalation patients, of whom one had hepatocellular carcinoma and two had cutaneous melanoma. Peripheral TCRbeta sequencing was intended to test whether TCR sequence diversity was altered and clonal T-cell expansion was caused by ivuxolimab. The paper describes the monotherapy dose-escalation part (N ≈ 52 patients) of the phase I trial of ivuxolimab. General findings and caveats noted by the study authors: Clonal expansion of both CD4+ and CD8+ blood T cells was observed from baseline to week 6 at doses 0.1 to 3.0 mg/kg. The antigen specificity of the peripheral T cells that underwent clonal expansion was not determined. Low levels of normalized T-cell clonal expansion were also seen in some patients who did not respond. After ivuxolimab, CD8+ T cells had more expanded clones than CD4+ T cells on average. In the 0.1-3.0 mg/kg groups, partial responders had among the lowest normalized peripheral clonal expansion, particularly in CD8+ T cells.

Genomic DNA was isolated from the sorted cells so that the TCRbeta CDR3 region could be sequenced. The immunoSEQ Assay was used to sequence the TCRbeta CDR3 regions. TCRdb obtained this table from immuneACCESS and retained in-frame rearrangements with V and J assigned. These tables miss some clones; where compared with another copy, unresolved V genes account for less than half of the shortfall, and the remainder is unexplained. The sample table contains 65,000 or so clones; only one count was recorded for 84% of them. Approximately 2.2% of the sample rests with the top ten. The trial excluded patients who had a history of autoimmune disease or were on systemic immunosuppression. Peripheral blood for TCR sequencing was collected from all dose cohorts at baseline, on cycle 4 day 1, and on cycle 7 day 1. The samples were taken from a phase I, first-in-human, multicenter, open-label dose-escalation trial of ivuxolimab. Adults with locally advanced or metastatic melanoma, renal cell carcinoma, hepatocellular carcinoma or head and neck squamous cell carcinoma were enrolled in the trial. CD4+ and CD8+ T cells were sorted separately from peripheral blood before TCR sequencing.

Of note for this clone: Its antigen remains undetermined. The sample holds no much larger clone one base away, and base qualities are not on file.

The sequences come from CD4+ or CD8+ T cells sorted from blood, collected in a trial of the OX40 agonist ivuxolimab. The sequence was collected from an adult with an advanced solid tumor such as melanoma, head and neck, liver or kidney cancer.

Read as DNA, the sequence is TGTGCCAGCAGTCAGGACGGCTATGGCTACACCTTC. Translated, this gives CASSQDGYGYTF. The chain is made from TRBV6-1 and TRBJ1-2, with an unclear D gene assignment. Per the germline V gene, MNHNS is the CDR1 and SASEGT is the CDR2. V is cut by 5 bases and J by 4 bases, and the space between the germline ends is 8 bases. The CDR3 runs 12 amino acids, cysteine and phenylalanine included. The DNA shown is the 36-base CDR3, in frame from base 1.